This entry lists 8 T cell receptor beta chains sequenced from one sample in a study of shared clonotypes between healthy human individuals. Assay: immunoSEQ multiplex PCR; the TCRdb copy retains only in-frame clones and omits some. The sample records 2 million or so clones, roughly 94% being singletons. The sample comprised naive CD4+ T cells sorted from blood. Subset: CD45RA+ positively selected. The source is a man younger than 30 in good health.

The DNA of the CDR3 is TGTGCCTGGAGAGCACCCGGAACAGGGAACTATGGCTACACCTTC. Translating it yields CAWRAPGTGNYGYTF. This chain joins TRBV30 and TRBJ1-2; weak D call: TRBD1 (6 bases). Germline V gene lookup returns CDR1 GTSNPN and CDR2 SVGIG (reference sequence). The CDR3 has 15 amino acids. V lost 3 bases and J lost 2, with 16 bases in between.

The genes are TRBV14 and TRBJ1-2; the D gene is possibly TRBD1 (5 bases). The CDR3 sequence is 14 residues long. The V and J ends lost 1 base and 5 bases respectively, with 11 bases between them. The germline gives CDR1 SGHDN, CDR2 FVKESK. The CDR3 loop is CASSQATTGYGYTF. The CDR3 region has the DNA TGTGCCAGCAGCCAAGCCACCACAGGTTATGGCTACACCTTC.

This chain joins TRBV5-6 and TRBJ2-2; 10 positions agree with TRBD2. Germline V gene lookup returns CDR1 SGHDT and CDR2 YYEEEE. J was trimmed by 5 bases and V by 8 bases; bases with no gene match: 15. CDR3 length equals 17 residues. CDR3 in amino acids: CASKQNLAGEYTGELFF. The CDR3, as DNA: TGTGCCAGTAAACAAAACCTAGCGGGAGAGTATACCGGGGAGCTGTTTTTT.

The CDR3 bases are TGCGCCAGCAGCTTGGAGTTACAGGGGTCTGGAAACACCATATATTTT. It is translated as CASSLELQGSGNTIYF. The rearrangement uses TRBV5-1 and TRBJ1-3; 7 bases map to TRBD1. The ends lost 0 bases at V and 1 base at J; junction bases unmatched: 4. Germline CDR1 reads SGHRS; CDR2 reads YFSETQ. The CDR3 is 16 amino acids.

V usage is TRBV28 and J usage is TRBJ2-7; TRBD1 aligns across 7 bases. The length of the CDR3 is 16 residues. Trimming took 3 bases from V and 2 from J; bases not matched to a gene: 10. CDR1 and CDR2 from the germline V gene are MDHEN and SYDVKM. The CDR3, as DNA: TGTGCCAGCAGTTTTTCCAGCAGGGGGATGCCCTACGAGCAGTACTTC. Encoded protein: CASSFSSRGMPYEQYF.

The V call is TRBV7-2, the J call TRBJ2-6; 9 bases agree with TRBD1. The V gene end was trimmed by 7 bases and the J gene end by 1 base; junction bases not matched to a gene: 11. Germline values: CDR1 SGHTA, CDR2 FQGNSA. The CDR3 runs to 18 residues. CDR3 protein: CASIPDRGVPSGANVLTF. The CDR3 nucleotides read TGTGCCAGCATCCCAGACAGGGGGGTTCCATCTGGGGCCAACGTCCTGACTTTC.

This chain connects TRBV7-2 to TRBJ2-7; a possible D gene is TRBD2 (6 bases). Germline V gene lookup returns CDR1 SGHTA and CDR2 FQGNSA. This CDR3 has 15 amino acids. V was cut by 5 bases and J by 3 bases, with 17 bases left in between. The CDR3, as DNA: TGTGCCAGCAGCCCCTTGACGGGACTCCGCTACGAGCAGTACTTC. Encoded protein: CASSPLTGLRYEQYF.

The V call is TRBV9, the J call TRBJ2-7; 7 nucleotides align to TRBD2. This CDR3 region has 17 residues. Germline CDR1 SGDLS, CDR2 YYNGEE. The J segment lost 3 bases and the V segment lost 3 bases, leaving 15 bases of the junction unmatched. The CDR3 protein is CASSAGGGAGPIYEQYF. CDR3 bases: TGTGCCAGCAGCGCCGGGGGAGGGGCCGGACCCATCTACGAGCAGTACTTC.